This record looks at one T cell receptor (beta chain) sequence and its context. Cohorts were based on clinical histories the participants reported. Cohort 3 recovery required two negative PCRs, clearance, or symptom resolution. This specimen belongs to a study of blood T cell repertoires in COVID-19. TCRdb keeps only in-frame clones here, not all; method: immunoSEQ multiplex PCR. The sample holds under 200,000 clones, approximately 87% seen once. The CDR3 length is 15 residues. CDR1 and CDR2 from the germline V gene are SGHNT and YENEEA. V shed 2 bases and J shed 2 bases, with 10 bases lying between them.

The source is a woman in her forties or fifties who had recovered from COVID-19. V and J are TRBV11-3 and TRBJ2-1, with D perhaps TRBD2 (7 bases). Sequenced: PBMCs or T cells enriched from blood (not recorded which). The CDR3 region has the DNA TGTGCCAGCAGCTTAAACGGGGGGCCCTACAATGAGCAGTTCTTC. As protein: CASSLNGGPYNEQFF. Full variable domain (remainder filled in from reference TRBV11-3 and TRBJ2-1): EAGVVQSPRYKIIEKKQPVAFWCNPISGHNTLYWYLQNLGQGPELLIRYENEEAVDDSQLPKDRFSAERLKGVDSTLKIQPAELGDSAVYLCASSLNGGPYNEQFFGPGTRLTVL.